This entry lists 5 T cell receptor beta chains sequenced from one sample in a study of CD8+ T cells in alopecia areata. Sequencing relied on a cDNA template that was reverse transcribed from extracted RNA. TCRdb's copy holds only in-frame clones and misses some; the assay was immunoSEQ multiplex PCR. The table shows about 82,000 clones, with just over 50% occurring only once. The sequencing sample was made of NKG2D-high CD8+ T cells sorted from blood. The receptors originated from a human donor with alopecia areata.

The chain links TRBV15 to TRBJ2-3, with 8 bases matching TRBD2. With 1 base clipped from V and 1 base from J, the junction kept 7 bases outside the gene matches. Germline-derived CDR1 and CDR2 are LNHNV and YYDKDF (reference sequence). The length of the CDR3 is 17 residues. The CDR3 nucleotides are TGTGCCACCAGCAGAGTCCCCTATAGCGGGGGCACAGATACGCAGTATTTT. Encoded protein: CATSRVPYSGGTDTQYF.

V usage is TRBV2 and J usage is TRBJ2-3; D is unresolved. Germline CDR1 reads SNHLY; CDR2 reads FYNNEI. V was shortened by 8 bases and J by 3 bases, with 3 bases between the two germline ends. CDR3 length equals 10 residues. The CDR3, as DNA: TGTGCCAGCCAAACAGATACGCAGTATTTT. Its protein product is CASQTDTQYF. The full variable domain, its missing parts supplied by reference TRBV2 and TRBJ2-3, is EPEVTQTPSHQVTQMGQEVILRCVPISNHLYFYWYRQILGQKVEFLVSFYNNEISEKSEIFDDQFSVERPDGSNFTLKIRSTKLEDSAMYFCASQTDTQYFGPGTRLTVL.

Only a few counts were recorded for this clone. J is TRBJ2-1 and V is TRBV27; TRBD2 agrees at 10 bases. Unmatched junction bases numbered 9, after V lost 7 bases and J lost 6 bases. The CDR3 consists of 15 residues. The germline V gene has CDR1 MNHEY and CDR2 SMNVEV (reference sequence). The CDR3 DNA follows: TGTGCCAGCACCCCCTCAGCGGGAGGGGTCAATGAGCAGTTCTTC. This codes for CASTPSAGGVNEQFF.

This clone was seen a few times. V usage is TRBV28 and J usage is TRBJ2-5; D perhaps matches TRBD2 (7 bases). The CDR3 loop spans 15 amino acids. The germline V and J ends were trimmed by 6 bases and 3 bases, with 17 bases remaining between them. CDR1 and CDR2 (germline): MDHEN, SYDVKM. The chain's CDR3 is CASSFRGGSKETQYF. The DNA of the CDR3 is TGTGCCAGCAGCTTCAGGGGAGGGTCGAAAGAGACCCAGTACTTC.

This chain joins TRBV4-1 and TRBJ2-7, with 9 nucleotides matching TRBD1. CDR1 is MGHRA, CDR2 YSYEKL, per germline. The CDR3 has 15 amino acids. Germline trimming cut 5 bases from V and 0 bases from J; bases unmatched to any gene: 5. The CDR3 is CASSLGQGLSYEQYF. The CDR3 DNA follows: TGCGCCAGCAGCTTGGGACAGGGCCTCTCCTACGAGCAGTACTTC.